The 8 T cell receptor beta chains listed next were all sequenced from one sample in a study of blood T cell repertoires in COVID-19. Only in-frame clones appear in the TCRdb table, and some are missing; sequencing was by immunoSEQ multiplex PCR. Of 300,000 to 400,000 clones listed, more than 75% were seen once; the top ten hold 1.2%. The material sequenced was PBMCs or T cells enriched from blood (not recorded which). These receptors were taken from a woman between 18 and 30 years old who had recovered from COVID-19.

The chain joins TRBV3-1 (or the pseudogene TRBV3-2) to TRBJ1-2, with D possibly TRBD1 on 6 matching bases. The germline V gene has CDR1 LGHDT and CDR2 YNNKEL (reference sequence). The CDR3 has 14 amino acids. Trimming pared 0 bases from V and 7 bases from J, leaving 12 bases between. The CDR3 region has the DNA TGTGCCAGCAGCCAAGATTCGGGGGGCCGTGGCTACACCTTC. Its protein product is CASSQDSGGRGYTF.

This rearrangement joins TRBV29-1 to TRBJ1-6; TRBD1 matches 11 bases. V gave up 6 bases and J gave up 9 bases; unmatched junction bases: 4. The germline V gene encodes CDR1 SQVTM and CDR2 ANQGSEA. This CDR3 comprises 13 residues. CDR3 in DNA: TGCAGCGTCCCCGGGACAGGGGGTTCACCCCTCCACTTT. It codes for CSVPGTGGSPLHF.

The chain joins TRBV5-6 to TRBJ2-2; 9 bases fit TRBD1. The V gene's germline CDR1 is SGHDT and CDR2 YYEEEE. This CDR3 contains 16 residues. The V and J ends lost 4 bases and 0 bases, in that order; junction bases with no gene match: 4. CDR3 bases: TGTGCCAGCAGCCCCGGGACAGGGTCGAACACCGGGGAGCTGTTTTTT. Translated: CASSPGTGSNTGELFF.

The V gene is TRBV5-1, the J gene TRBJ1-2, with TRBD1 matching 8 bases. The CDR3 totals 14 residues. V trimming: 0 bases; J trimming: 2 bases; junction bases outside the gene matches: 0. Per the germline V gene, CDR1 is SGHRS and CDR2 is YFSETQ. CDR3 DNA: TGCGCCAGCAGCTTGGGGGACAGGAACTATGGCTACACCTTC. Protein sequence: CASSLGDRNYGYTF.

The CDR3 region is CASSPNTDTQYF. For the CDR3, the DNA is TGTGCCAGCAGCCCAAATACAGATACGCAGTATTTT. The gene calls are TRBV7-2 and TRBJ2-3; unclear D gene. The CDR3 runs to 12 residues. V lost 5 bases to trimming and J lost 3 bases, with 6 bases between them. Germline CDR1 and CDR2: SGHTA and FQGNSA.

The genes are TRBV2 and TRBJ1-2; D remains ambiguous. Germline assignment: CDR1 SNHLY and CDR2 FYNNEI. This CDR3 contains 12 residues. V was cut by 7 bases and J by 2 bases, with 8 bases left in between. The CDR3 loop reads CASNALNYGYTF. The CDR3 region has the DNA TGTGCCAGCAACGCACTAAACTATGGCTACACCTTC.

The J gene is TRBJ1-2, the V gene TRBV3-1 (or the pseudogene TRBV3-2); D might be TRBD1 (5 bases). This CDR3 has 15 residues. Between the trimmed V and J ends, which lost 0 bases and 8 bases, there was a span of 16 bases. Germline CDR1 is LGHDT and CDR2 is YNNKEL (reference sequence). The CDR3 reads CASSQERDSLGGYTF. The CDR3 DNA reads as TGTGCCAGCAGCCAAGAAAGAGACAGCCTTGGGGGCTACACCTTC.

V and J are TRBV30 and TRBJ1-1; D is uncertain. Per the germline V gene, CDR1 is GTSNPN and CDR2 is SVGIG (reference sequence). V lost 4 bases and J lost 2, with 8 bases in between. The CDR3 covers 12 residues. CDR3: CAWIMYNTEAFF. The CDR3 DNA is TGTGCCTGGATTATGTATAACACTGAAGCTTTCTTT.